What follows describes a single T cell receptor (beta chain). The antigen is unknown. This sample is drawn from a study of cytomegalovirus exposure and HLA in healthy donors. Broader study findings: Trimming of TCR beta V- and J-genes showed a link, identified in a later analysis, to a missense DCLRE1C variant.

The PCR employed 60 Vbeta primers together with 13 Jbeta primers. Clones were sequenced by immunoSEQ multiplex PCR, and TCRdb holds only the in-frame ones, with some missing. The data contain about 110,000 clones, approximately 71% of them singletons. Sequenced sample: PBMCs. The source is a man aged 40-55 years in good health and CMV-seronegative.

CDR3 in amino acids: CASSPSTRSYEQYF. As DNA, the CDR3 is TGTGCCAGCAGTCCCTCCACCCGGTCCTACGAGCAGTACTTC. V and J are TRBV27 and TRBJ2-7, with D hard to call. Trimming took 5 bases from V and 1 from J, leaving 12 bases between them. Germline V gene lookup returns CDR1 MNHEY and CDR2 SMNVEV (reference sequence). The length of the CDR3 is 14 residues.